This T cell receptor beta chain was sequenced during a study of cytomegalovirus exposure and HLA in healthy donors. The PCR had 60 Vbeta and 13 Jbeta primers. Original handling: Per a later analysis, the number of unique TCR beta chains was some 80 million, of which roughly 9.9 million were shared. Generated by immunoSEQ multiplex PCR, the TCRdb table keeps only in-frame clones and is missing some. That table is the source of V, J and clone size, and D and trimming were worked out from the DNA. The sample includes more than 90,000 clones, approximately 77% of them seen just once. Whole-study results and caveats: The likely origin of a cluster of highly shared sequence variants was a sequencing artifact. In a later analysis, HLA-C alleles had the fewest associated TCRs, DRB1 alleles the most. Productive rates of about 87% or about 30% were seen for most TCR beta V segments in an earlier analysis.

This clone was observed a handful of times. Its target is not known. Trimming took 4 bases from V and 2 from J; bases not matched to a gene: 9. The CDR3 covers 17 residues. The chain recombines TRBV23-1 with TRBJ2-3, with 10 bases fitting TRBD2. TRBV23-1 qualifies as an ORF whose function is uncertain. Sequencing used PBMCs. The clonotype was recovered from a man aged 45-65 years in good health and CMV-seropositive. The CDR3 here is CASSRSGRGEDTDTQYF. CDR3 in DNA: TGCGCCAGCAGTCGAAGCGGGAGGGGGGAGGACACAGATACGCAGTATTTT.